The 14 T cell receptor beta chains below all came from one sample that was sequenced in a study of beta chain features in type 1 diabetes. Expressed TCRB transcripts were sequenced, since all the RNA that had been isolated was reverse transcribed. Profiled with immunoSEQ multiplex PCR; TCRdb holds only in-frame clones, not every one. Of around 430,000 clones listed, 30% are singletons. Sequenced sample: naive CD4+ T cells from blood. These receptors were taken from a man younger than 35 in good health.

This clone occurred a few times. The V gene is TRBV30, the J gene TRBJ1-4; D not certain. With 0 bases removed from V and 5 bases from J, the gap between germline ends came to 10 bases. This CDR3 has 14 residues. The V gene's germline CDR1 is GTSNPN and CDR2 SVGIG (reference sequence). For the CDR3, the DNA is TGTGCCTGGAGTGTAAGGCAGAACAATGAAAAACTGTTTTTT. Protein product: CAWSVRQNNEKLFF.

The V and J genes are TRBV5-1 and TRBJ2-5; possible D gene TRBD2, 5 bases. Germline lookup yields CDR1 SGHRS and CDR2 YFSETQ. CDR3 length: 14 amino acids. The germline V and J ends were trimmed by 4 bases and 4 bases, with 14 bases remaining between them. The CDR3 reads CASSTTRNRETQYF. The DNA for the CDR3 is TGCGCCAGCAGCACCACTAGAAACCGAGAGACCCAGTACTTC.

This clone came up a few times. This rearrangement joins TRBV25-1 to TRBJ2-5, with a possible D match to TRBD1 (7 bases). V lost 5 bases to trimming and J lost 0 bases, with 16 bases between them. CDR1 is MGHDK and CDR2 is SYGVNS in the germline V gene. The CDR3 runs to 16 residues. CDR3 residues: CASSLRDSWYQETQYF. In DNA, the CDR3 is TGTGCCAGCAGTCTGCGGGACAGCTGGTACCAAGAGACCCAGTACTTC.

This clone was detected a few times. The chain carries TRBV9 and TRBJ2-2; D unclear. Per germline, CDR1 SGDLS and CDR2 YYNGEE. CDR3 length: 16 residues. V was pared by 0 bases and J by 3 bases, with 12 bases between. For the CDR3, the DNA is TGTGCCAGCAGCGTAGTCGGTGGCCAAGACACCGGGGAGCTGTTTTTT. Translated: CASSVVGGQDTGELFF.

V gene TRBV11-2 combines with J gene TRBJ2-5; 7 bases are a match to TRBD2. Germline V lookup: CDR1 SGHAT, CDR2 FQNNGV. This CDR3 contains 14 residues. Losses at the gene ends were 6 bases for V and 3 bases for J; bases not matched to a gene: 7. The CDR3 nucleotides are TGTGCCAGCAGTCCCCGGGGGGTGGAAGAGACCCAGTACTTC. As protein: CASSPRGVEETQYF.

The chain joins TRBV28 to TRBJ2-5; 9 bases align to TRBD1. The V gene's germline CDR1 is MDHEN and CDR2 SYDVKM. The CDR3 is 14 residues long. With V trimmed by 4 bases and J by 4 bases, 4 bases remained unmatched. The CDR3 nucleotides read TGTGCCAGCAGTTCCGGGACAGGGCGAGAGACCCAGTACTTC. This sequence encodes CASSSGTGRETQYF.

The J gene is TRBJ2-6, the V gene TRBV2, with D hard to call. V gave up 3 bases and J gave up 2 bases, with 5 bases separating them. The CDR3 has 14 amino acids. Germline V lookup: CDR1 SNHLY, CDR2 FYNNEI. The CDR3 region has the DNA TGTGCCAGCAGTGACGCTGCTGGGGCCAACGTCCTGACTTTC. This encodes CASSDAAGANVLTF.

The CDR3 loop is CSAKPEAFF. CDR3 nucleotides: TGCAGTGCTAAGCCAGAAGCTTTCTTT. The rearrangement uses TRBV20-1 and TRBJ1-1; no reliable D call. V lost 4 bases to trimming and J lost 8 bases, with 5 bases between them. This CDR3 has 9 residues. Germline lookup yields CDR1 DFQATT and CDR2 SNEGSKA (reference sequence).

The rearrangement joins TRBV4-1 to TRBJ2-7; TRBD2 is a possible D gene (6 bases). CDR1 MGHRA and CDR2 YSYEKL come from the germline V gene. The CDR3 loop spans 15 amino acids. V was clipped by 0 bases and J by 4 bases, with 13 bases between them. The CDR3 DNA reads as TGCGCCAGCAGCCAAGAAGGGCTAGCGCTTTACGAGCAGTACTTC. This gives the protein CASSQEGLALYEQYF.

This clone was picked up a small number of times. The chain uses TRBV29-1 and TRBJ2-7, with D tentatively TRBD1 (6 bases). Trimming stripped 4 bases from V and 0 bases from J, with 10 bases between. This CDR3 is 13 amino acids long. Germline V gene sequence: CDR1 SQVTM, CDR2 ANQGSEA. CDR3 sequence: CSVGDRSSYEQYF. For the CDR3, the DNA is TGCAGCGTTGGAGACAGGAGCTCCTACGAGCAGTACTTC.

V usage is TRBV19 and J usage is TRBJ2-1; D is uncertain. The CDR3 loop spans 14 amino acids. The ends were cut back, 3 bases at V and 3 bases at J, with 9 bases in the middle. The V gene's germline CDR1 is LNHDA and CDR2 SQIVND (reference sequence). As DNA, the CDR3 is TGTGCCAGTAGTATGGGGAAGATCTACAATGAGCAGTTCTTC. It specifies CASSMGKIYNEQFF.

This clone has only a few counts. This chain links TRBV7-8 with TRBJ2-1; 8 nucleotides line up with TRBD1. This CDR3 spans 14 amino acids. CDR1 and CDR2 from the germline V gene are SGHVS and FQNEAQ. J gave up 9 bases and V 2 bases, and 6 bases lay outside the gene matches. DNA for the CDR3: TGTGCCAGCAGCTTATTCCAGGGGGCAACTGAGCAGTTCTTC. Amino acids: CASSLFQGATEQFF.

About this clone: The same CDR3 arises from other DNA sequences in this sample as well. J is TRBJ2-7 and V is TRBV9; no firm D call. Looked up from germline, CDR1 is SGDLS and CDR2 is YYNGEE. V dropped 0 bases and J dropped 2 bases, with 6 bases sitting between them. The CDR3 runs to 13 residues. As DNA, the CDR3 is TGTGCCAGCAGCGTAGGGTTAACCTACGAGCAGTACTTC. Residues: CASSVGLTYEQYF. The variable domain in full, with the rest retrieved from reference TRBV9 and TRBJ2-7, is DSGVTQTPKHLITATGQRVTLRCSPRSGDLSVYWYQQSLDQGLQFLIQYYNGEERAKGNILERFSAQQFPDLHSELNLSSLELGDSALYFCASSVGLTYEQYFGPGTRLTVT.

V gene TRBV4-3 combines with J gene TRBJ2-5, with D maybe TRBD1 (5 bases). The V end was cut by 0 bases, the J end by 9 bases, with 14 bases between. Germline values: CDR1 LGHNA, CDR2 YSLEER. The CDR3 covers 14 residues. CDR3 in amino acids: CASSQEADTRPQYF. In DNA form, the CDR3 reads TGCGCCAGCAGCCAAGAGGCGGACACCCGACCCCAGTACTTC.